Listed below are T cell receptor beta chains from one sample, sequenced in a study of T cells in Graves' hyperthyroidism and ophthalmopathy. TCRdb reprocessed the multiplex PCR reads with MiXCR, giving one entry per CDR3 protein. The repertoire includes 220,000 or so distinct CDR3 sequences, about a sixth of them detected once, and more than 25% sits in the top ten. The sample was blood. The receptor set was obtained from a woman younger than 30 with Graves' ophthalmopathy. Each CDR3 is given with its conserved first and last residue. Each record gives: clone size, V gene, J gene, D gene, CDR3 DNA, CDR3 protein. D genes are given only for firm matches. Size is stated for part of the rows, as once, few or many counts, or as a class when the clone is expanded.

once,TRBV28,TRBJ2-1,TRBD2,TGTGCCAGCAACCCAACGGTGAGGACTAGCGGGGGGGAGTACAATGAGCAGTTCTTC,CASNPTVRTSGGEYNEQFF
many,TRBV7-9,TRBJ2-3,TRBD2,TGTGCCAGCAGCTTCGCGGGGGGTAGCACAGATACGCAGTATTTT,CASSFAGGSTDTQYF
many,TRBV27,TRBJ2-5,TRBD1,TGTGCCAGCAGATCCGGGACAGGGGGATTTTGGGAGACCCAGTACTTC,CASRSGTGGFWETQYF
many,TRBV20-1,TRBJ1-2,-,TGCAGTGGAGAGTTATTGTATGGCTACACCTTC,CSGELLYGYTF
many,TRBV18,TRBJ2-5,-,TGTGCCAGCTCACGTCATTACCAAGAGACCCAGTACTTC,CASSRHYQETQYF
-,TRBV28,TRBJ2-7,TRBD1,TGTGCCAGCAGTTCTCTCGGGACAGGGCTAGTTAGCGAGCAGTACTTC,CASSSLGTGLVSEQYF
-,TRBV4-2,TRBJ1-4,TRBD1,TGTGCCAGCAGCCAAGATACCGGGACAGGGAATGAAAAACTGTTTTTT,CASSQDTGTGNEKLFF
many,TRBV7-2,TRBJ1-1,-,TGTGCCAGCAGCTTAGTACCAGGGGTTAGTAACACTGAAGCTTTCTTT,CASSLVPGVSNTEAFF
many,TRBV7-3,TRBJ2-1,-,TGTGCCAGCAGCATCGGAGTCAGCAATGAGCAGTTCTTC,CASSIGVSNEQFF
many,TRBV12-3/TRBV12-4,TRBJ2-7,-,TGTGCCAGCAGCAGAAGAAAGGGGCGAACCTACGAGCAGTACTTC,CASSRRKGRTYEQYF
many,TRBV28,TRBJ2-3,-,TGTGCCAGCAGTTTTGATACAGGTAGAGATACGCAGTATTTT,CASSFDTGRDTQYF
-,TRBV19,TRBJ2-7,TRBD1,TGTGCCAGTAGTTCCCGGAGGGGGACAGGGACCCACGAGCAGTACTTC,CASSSRRGTGTHEQYF
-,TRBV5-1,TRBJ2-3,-,TGCGCCAGCAGCTTAAATCCGGGGTTAGGCACAGATACGCAGTATTTT,CASSLNPGLGTDTQYF
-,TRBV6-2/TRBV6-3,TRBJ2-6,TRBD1,TGTGCCAGCAGTTGGGACAGTTCCTCTGGGGCCAACGTCCTGACTTTC,CASSWDSSSGANVLTF
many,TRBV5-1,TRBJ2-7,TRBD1,TGCGCCAGCAGCGCGGACAGGGTGGTAAACGAGCAGTACTTC,CASSADRVVNEQYF
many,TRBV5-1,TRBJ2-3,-,TGCGCCAGCAGCCCTACGGACGACACAGATACGCAGTATTTT,CASSPTDDTDTQYF
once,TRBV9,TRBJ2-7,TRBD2,TGTGCCAGCAGCGTAGAGCGGGAGGGCCCCGGCTCGGTTGACGAGCAGTACTTC,CASSVEREGPGSVDEQYF
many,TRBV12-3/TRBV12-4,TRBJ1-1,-,TGTGCCAGCAGTTCCGGACCTCGGAGCACTGAAGCTTTCTTT,CASSSGPRSTEAFF
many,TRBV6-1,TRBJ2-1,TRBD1,TGTGCCAGCTTGGGACAGAGGATCTACAATGAGCAGTTCTTC,CASLGQRIYNEQFF
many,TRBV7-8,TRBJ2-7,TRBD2,TGTGCCAGCAGCTTAGGTATCTCGACTAGCGGGTCACCCTACGAGCAGTACTTC,CASSLGISTSGSPYEQYF
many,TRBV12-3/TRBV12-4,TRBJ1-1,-,TGTGCCAGCTCACCGGGCCCATACACTGAAGCTTTCTTT,CASSPGPYTEAFF
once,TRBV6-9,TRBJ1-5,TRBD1,TGTGCCAGCAGTTACCTGGACAGGGGATATCAGCCCCAGCATTTT,CASSYLDRGYQPQHF
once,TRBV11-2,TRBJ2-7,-,TGTGCCAGCAGCTTAGAAAGGGGGACGGCCTACGAGCAGTACTTC,CASSLERGTAYEQYF
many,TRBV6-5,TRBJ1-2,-,TGTGCCAGCAGTTACTCGAAAACAGGCAACTATGGCTACACCTTC,CASSYSKTGNYGYTF
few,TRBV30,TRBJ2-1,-,-,CASRVAGGNLNEQSF
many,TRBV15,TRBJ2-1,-,TGTGCCACCAGTTCCCGGACGGACTCCTACAATGAGCAGTTCTTC,CATSSRTDSYNEQFF
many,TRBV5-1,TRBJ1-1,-,TGCGCCAGCAGCTTGGCCGAAGGGTCGGGCACTGAAGCTTTCTTT,CASSLAEGSGTEAFF
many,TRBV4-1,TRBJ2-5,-,TGCGCCAGCAGCCAAGAGTTTCGAGGGGAGACCCAGTACTTC,CASSQEFRGETQYF
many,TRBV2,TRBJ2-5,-,TGTGCCAGCAGTGAAGCAAGAGGGGTACAAGAGACCCAGTACTTC,CASSEARGVQETQYF
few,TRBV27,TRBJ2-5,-,TGTGCCAGCAGTTTGACCCAGACAGCTAATCAAGAGACCCAGTACTTC,CASSLTQTANQETQYF
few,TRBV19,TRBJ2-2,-,TGTGCCAGTAGTGTGTGGGATGCAGTCGGGGAGCTGTTTTTT,CASSVWDAVGELFF
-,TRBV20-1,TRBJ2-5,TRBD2,TGCAGTGCTAGTTCGGCTAGCGGGGGTAAAGAGACCCAGTACTTC,CSASSASGGKETQYF
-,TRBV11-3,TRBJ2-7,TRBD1,TGTGCCAGCAGCCAGGACAGGGCGGAGGAGCAGTACTTC,CASSQDRAEEQYF
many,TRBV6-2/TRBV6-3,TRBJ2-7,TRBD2,TGTGCCAGCAGTTTGCCACGGACTAGCGGGAGGGCCCACGAGCAGTACTTC,CASSLPRTSGRAHEQYF
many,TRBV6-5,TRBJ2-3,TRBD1,TGTGCCAGCAGTTACGCACCGGGACAGAGAATTACAGATACGCAGTATTTT,CASSYAPGQRITDTQYF
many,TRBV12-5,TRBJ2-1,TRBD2,TGTGCTAGTGGTTTGGTATGGGGGGAGGGTTACAATGAGCAGTTCTTC,CASGLVWGEGYNEQFF
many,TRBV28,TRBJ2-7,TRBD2,TGTGCCAGCAGTCTAGGACTAGCGGAAGCCTACGAGCAGTACTTC,CASSLGLAEAYEQYF
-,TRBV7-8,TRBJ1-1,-,TGTGCCAGCAGGAGGGGGGGGAACACTGAAGCTTTCTTT,CASRRGGNTEAFF
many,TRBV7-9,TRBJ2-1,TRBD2,TGTGCCAGCAGCTCAACTAGCGGGGGGCCTTACAATGAGCAGTTCTTC,CASSSTSGGPYNEQFF
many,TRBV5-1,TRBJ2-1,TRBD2,TGCGCCAGCAGCCCAGCTAGCGGGGCCGACAATGAGCAGTTCTTC,CASSPASGADNEQFF
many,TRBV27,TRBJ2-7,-,TGTGCCAGCAGTCCGGGACTGACGATCTACGAGCAGTACTTC,CASSPGLTIYEQYF
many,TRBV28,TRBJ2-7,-,TGTGCCAGCAGTTTAGAGGGCAGGGCACCCTACGAGCAGTACTTC,CASSLEGRAPYEQYF
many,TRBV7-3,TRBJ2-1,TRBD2,TGTGCCAGCAGCTCCCGCGGACTAGCGGGGGCGAGCTCCTACAATGAGCAGTTCTTC,CASSSRGLAGASSYNEQFF
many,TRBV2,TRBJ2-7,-,TGTGCCAGGGGGAGCTCCTACGAGCAGTACTTC,CARGSSYEQYF
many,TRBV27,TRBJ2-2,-,TGTGCCAGCAGTTTGTCCTACACCGGGGAGCTGTTTTTT,CASSLSYTGELFF
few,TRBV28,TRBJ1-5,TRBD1,TGTGCCAGCAGTGACCCCGGGACAGGGGGAAGTCGGCAGCCCCAGCATTTT,CASSDPGTGGSRQPQHF
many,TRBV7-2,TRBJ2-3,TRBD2,TGTGCCAGCAGCTTAGTGGGACTAGCGGGAGTGATTAATACGCAGTATTTT,CASSLVGLAGVINTQYF
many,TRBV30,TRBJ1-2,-,TGTGCCTGGAGACAAAAGTTTACCCGGGGAAGTGGCTACACCTTC,CAWRQKFTRGSGYTF
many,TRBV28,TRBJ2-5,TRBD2,TGTGCCAGCAGCTATAGCGGGAGCCGCGATGATAATAAAGAGACCCAGTACTTC,CASSYSGSRDDNKETQYF
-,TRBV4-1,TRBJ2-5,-,TGCGCCAGCAGTCTTCTACCGGGACAGGAGCGGGAGACCCAGTGCTTC,CASSLLPGQERETQCF
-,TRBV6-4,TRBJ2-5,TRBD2,TGTGCCAGCAGTGAGGGACTAGCGGGAGTCGAGACCCAGTACTTC,CASSEGLAGVETQYF
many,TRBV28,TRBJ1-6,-,TGTGCCAGCATCGCCCTGGGGGTAGATAATTCACCCCTCCACTTT,CASIALGVDNSPLHF